This entry describes one TCR beta chain. Its matching antigen is unknown. The record originates from a study of cytomegalovirus exposure and HLA in healthy donors. A multiplex PCR was run with 60 Vbeta primers and 13 Jbeta primers. Some clones are missing from TCRdb's copy, which holds only in-frame ones; the method was immunoSEQ multiplex PCR. Of 150,000 to 200,000 clones in the sample, about four fifths were seen once. This CDR3 contains 14 residues. The germline V and J ends were trimmed by 5 bases and 6 bases, with 16 bases remaining between them. The germline V gene has CDR1 SGHAT and CDR2 FQDESV (reference sequence). Study observations and caveats: A link between a missense DCLRE1C variant and TCR beta V- and J-gene trimming emerged from a later analysis. In a later analysis, HLA-associated beta chains showed higher expansion and lower generation probabilities than comparable chains. Presence/absence results assume similar sequencing depth per donor, which may not hold. In the analysis, some V segments, TRBV6-2 and TRBV6-3 included, were excluded as indistinguishable.

The receptor's source is a girl aged 10-17 years in good health and CMV-seropositive. This rearrangement joins TRBV11-1 to TRBJ1-1; tentatively, D is TRBD1 (5 bases). Sequencing input: PBMCs. CDR3 region: CASSPGAGRAEAFF. CDR3 nucleotides: TGTGCCAGCAGCCCCGGCGCAGGGAGGGCTGAAGCTTTCTTT.